This entry concerns a single T cell receptor beta chain. Its antigen is undetermined. This entry comes from a study of long-term antiretroviral therapy in people with HIV. Study-wide findings and caveats: Whichever time point was examined, clones expanded before ART dominated the repertoire.

With survey level as its setting, the immunoSEQ assay was v3.0. Per-sample targets for sequencing were about 40,000-55,000 T-cell genomes. The repertoire was sequenced with immunoSEQ multiplex PCR; TCRdb's copy has only in-frame clones and lacks some. The sample lists about 23,000 clones; about 80% were seen once. This CDR3 has 15 amino acids. CDR1 SGHTA and CDR2 FQGTGA come from the germline V gene. Deletions cut 6 bases from V and 1 base from J, with 15 bases between. The clonotype originates from a man in his fifties with HIV. Sequencing was performed on unsorted PBMCs, taken 0.3 years after starting antiretroviral therapy. The genes are TRBV7-3 and TRBJ1-1, with TRBD1 as a possible D gene (6 bases). In DNA, the CDR3 is TGTGCCAGCAGAAGCTCAAGGGGGGGGAACACTGAAGCTTTCTTT. This translates into CASRSSRGGNTEAFF.